This T cell receptor (beta chain) was sequenced in a study of a mutant IDH1 vaccine in newly diagnosed glioma. Study background: Either 4-6 weeks after radiotherapy alone or alongside temozolomide, vaccination was begun. Treated patients comprised roughly 60% males and around 38% females, mean age about 40 years. Therapy received beforehand was radiotherapy, temozolomide, or both, with most patients given both.

Time point meaning: week 5, during vaccination. Topical imiquimod accompanied each vaccine dose, which consisted of 300 ug of mutant IDH1 20-mer peptide. A note on this clone: The target antigen is unknown.

Study-wide results and limits: The occurrence of vaccine-induced immune responses was seen in 80% to 95% of patients.

After removal of 6 bases from V and 1 base from J, the junction contained 7 bases not matched to a gene. The CDR3 covers 15 residues. Germline V gene sequence: CDR1 MNHEY, CDR2 SVGAGI. Sequencing used immunoSEQ multiplex PCR; TCRdb keeps in-frame clones, though not all of them. The sample carries tens of thousands of clones, 75% to 95% recorded once. This TCR was recovered from a woman aged 45-65 years with glioma. The rearrangement joins TRBV6-5 to TRBJ1-2, with TRBD1 matching over 8 bases. The material sequenced was PBMCs, taken from a glioma patient whose treatment included an IDH1 peptide vaccine. CDR3 bases: TGTGCCAGCAGCAAAGGACAGGGCTTTAACTATGGCTACACCTTC. It yields the protein CASSKGQGFNYGYTF.